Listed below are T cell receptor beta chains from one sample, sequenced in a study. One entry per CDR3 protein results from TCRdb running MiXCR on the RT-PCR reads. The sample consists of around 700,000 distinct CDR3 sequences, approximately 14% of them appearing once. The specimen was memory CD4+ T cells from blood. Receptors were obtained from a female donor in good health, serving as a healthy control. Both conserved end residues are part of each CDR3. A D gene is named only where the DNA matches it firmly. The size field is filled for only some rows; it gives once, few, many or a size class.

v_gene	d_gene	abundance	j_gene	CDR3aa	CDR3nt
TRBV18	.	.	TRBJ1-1	CASSPLIKNTEAFF	TGTGCCAGCTCACCTCTGATAAAGAACACTGAAGCTTTCTTT
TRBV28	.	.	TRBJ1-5	CASTGINQPQHF	TGTGCCAGCACAGGGATCAATCAGCCCCAGCATTTT
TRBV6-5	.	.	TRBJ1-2	CASSYYDHYTF	TGTGCCAGCAGTTATTATGACCACTACACCTTC
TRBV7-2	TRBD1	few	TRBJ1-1	CASSPSGQGAWVTEAFF	TGTGCCAGCAGCCCCTCCGGACAGGGGGCGTGGGTCACTGAAGCTTTCTTT
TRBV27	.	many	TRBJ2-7	CARNLGWLEQYF	TGTGCCAGAAACCTAGGGTGGTTGGAGCAGTACTTC
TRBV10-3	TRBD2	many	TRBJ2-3	CAISEPAGASTDTQYF	TGTGCCATCAGTGAACCAGCGGGGGCTAGCACAGATACGCAGTATTTT
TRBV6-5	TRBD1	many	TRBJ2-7	CASSHDGQGAYEQYF	TGTGCCAGCAGTCACGATGGACAGGGGGCCTACGAGCAGTACTTC
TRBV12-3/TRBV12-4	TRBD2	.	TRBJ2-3	CASSPLAGGFNTQYF	TGTGCCAGCAGTCCCCTAGCGGGAGGGTTCAATACGCAGTATTTT
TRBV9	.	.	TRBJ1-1	CASSDGRGTEAFF	TGTGCCAGCAGCGATGGTCGGGGGACTGAAGCTTTCTTT
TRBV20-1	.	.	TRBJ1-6	CSARDVGAQLLLNSPLHF	TGCAGTGCTAGAGATGTCGGGGCGCAGTTGTTATTGAATTCACCCCTCCACTTT
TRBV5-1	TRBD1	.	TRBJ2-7	CASSLGTGSNNYEQYF	TGCGCCAGCAGCTTGGGGACAGGGAGCAACAACTACGAGCAGTACTTC
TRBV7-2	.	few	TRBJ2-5	CASNPAVGEETQYF	TGTGCCAGCAACCCGGCCGTAGGGGAAGAGACCCAGTACTTC
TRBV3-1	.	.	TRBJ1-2	CASSFREGGYTF	TGTGCCAGCAGCTTCCGGGAAGGTGGCTACACCTTC
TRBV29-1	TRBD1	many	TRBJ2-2	CSVPGQGAGELFF	TGCAGCGTCCCCGGACAGGGGGCCGGGGAGCTGTTTTTT
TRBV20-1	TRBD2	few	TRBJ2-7	CSASGLAGAEQYF	TGCAGTGCCTCCGGACTAGCGGGAGCCGAGCAGTACTTC
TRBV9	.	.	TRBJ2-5	CASSVRGASETQYF	TGTGCCAGCAGCGTCCGGGGAGCCTCGGAGACCCAGTACTTC
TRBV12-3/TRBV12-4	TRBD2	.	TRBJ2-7	CASSLGRGGRYEQYF	TGTGCCAGCAGTTTAGGACGGGGGGGCCGCTACGAGCAGTACTTC
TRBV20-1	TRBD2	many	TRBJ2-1	CSAWDYPGNEQFF	TGCAGTGCTTGGGACTACCCGGGCAATGAGCAGTTCTTC
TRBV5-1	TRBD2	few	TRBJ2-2	CASSLESGRNTGELFF	TGCGCCAGCAGCTTGGAGAGCGGGAGGAACACCGGGGAGCTGTTTTTT
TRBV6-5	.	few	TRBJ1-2	CASSYSNQRAHGYTF	TGTGCCAGCAGTTACTCGAATCAACGGGCCCATGGCTACACCTTC
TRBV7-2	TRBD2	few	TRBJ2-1	CASSSGVAGLNEQFF	TGTGCCAGCAGCTCCGGAGTAGCGGGGCTCAATGAGCAGTTCTTC
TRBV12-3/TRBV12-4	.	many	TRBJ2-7	CASGPFSYEQYF	TGTGCCAGCGGACCATTCTCCTACGAGCAGTACTTC
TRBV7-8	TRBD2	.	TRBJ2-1	CASSPRTSALPSYNEQFF	TGTGCCAGCAGCCCGCGGACTAGCGCGTTACCTTCCTACAATGAGCAGTTCTTC
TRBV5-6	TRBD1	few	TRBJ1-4	CASSLTGEQNEKLFF	TGTGCCAGCAGCTTAACAGGGGAACAAAATGAAAAACTGTTTTTT
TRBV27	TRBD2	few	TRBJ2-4	CASSLGGVLLAKNIQYF	TGTGCCAGCAGTTTAGGGGGGGTATTACTAGCCAAAAACATTCAGTACTTC
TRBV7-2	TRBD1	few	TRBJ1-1	CASSPQGTTEAFF	TGTGCCAGCAGCCCACAGGGGACGACTGAAGCTTTCTTT
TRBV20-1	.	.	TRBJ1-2	CSAILAGGYTF	TGCAGTGCGATCCTAGCGGGAGGCTACACCTTC
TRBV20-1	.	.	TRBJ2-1	CSARDLDGSLFDNEQFF	TGCAGTGCTAGAGATCTGGACGGGAGTTTGTTCGACAATGAGCAGTTCTTC
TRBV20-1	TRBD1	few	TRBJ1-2	CSARTGTGNYGYTF	TGCAGTGCTAGAACCGGGACAGGGAACTATGGCTACACCTTC
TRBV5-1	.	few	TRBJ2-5	CASSSLGYIQETQYF	TGCGCCAGCAGCTCCCTGGGGTATATACAAGAGACCCAGTACTTC
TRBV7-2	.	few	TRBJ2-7	CASSVLEAKTLFRAYEQYF	TGTGCCAGCAGCGTATTGGAGGCCAAAACCCTTTTCAGGGCCTACGAGCAGTACTTC
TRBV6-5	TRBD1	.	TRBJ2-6	CASSYGQGPRGANVLTF	TGTGCCAGCAGTTACGGACAGGGACCACGGGGGGCCAACGTCCTGACTTTC
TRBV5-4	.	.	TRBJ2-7	CASKVGGTYEQYF	TGTGCCAGCAAGGTGGGGGGAACCTACGAGCAGTACTTC
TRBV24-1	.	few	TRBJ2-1	CATSDFPAPHEQFF	TGTGCCACCAGTGATTTTCCAGCCCCCCATGAGCAGTTCTTC
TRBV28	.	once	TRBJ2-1	CASRSQGTYNEQFF	TGTGCCAGCAGGTCTCAGGGCACCTACAATGAGCAGTTCTTC
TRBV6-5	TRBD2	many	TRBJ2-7	CASSYSRTSGDEQYF	TGTGCCAGCAGTTACTCGAGGACTAGCGGGGACGAGCAGTACTTC
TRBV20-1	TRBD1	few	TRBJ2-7	CSARSPRTGLYEQYF	TGCAGTGCTAGATCCCCCCGGACAGGTCTCTACGAGCAGTACTTC
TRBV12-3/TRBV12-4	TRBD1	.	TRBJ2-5	CASSTGQGTSETQYF	TGTGCCAGCAGTACGGGACAGGGGACTTCGGAGACCCAGTACTTC
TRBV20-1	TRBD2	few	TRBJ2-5	CSARGGRAGGQETQYF	TGCAGTGCTAGAGGGGGGAGAGCGGGAGGACAAGAGACCCAGTACTTC
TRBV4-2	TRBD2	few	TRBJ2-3	CASSPVQASGSLTDTQYF	TGTGCCAGCAGCCCCGTCCAGGCTAGCGGGAGCCTTACAGATACGCAGTATTTT
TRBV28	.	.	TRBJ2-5	CASSLVPGNSGETQYF	TGTGCCAGCAGTTTAGTACCCGGTAATAGCGGAGAGACCCAGTACTTC
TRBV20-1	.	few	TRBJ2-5	CSARFGKETQYF	TGCAGTGCTAGGTTCGGGAAAGAGACCCAGTACTTC
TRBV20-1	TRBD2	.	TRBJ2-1	CSARDSGAYNEQFF	TGCAGTGCTAGAGATAGCGGGGCCTACAATGAGCAGTTCTTC
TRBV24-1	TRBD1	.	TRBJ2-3	CATSDRTGGRDTQYF	TGTGCCACCAGTGATCGGACAGGGGGCAGAGATACGCAGTATTTT
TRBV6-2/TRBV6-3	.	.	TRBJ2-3	CASARPSGTDTQYF	TGTGCCTCCGCTCGTCCCTCAGGCACAGATACGCAGTATTTT
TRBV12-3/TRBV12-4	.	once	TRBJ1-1	CASSSQREAFF	TGTGCCAGCAGTTCCCAGAGGGAAGCTTTCTTT
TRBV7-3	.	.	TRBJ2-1	CASSLTQGGEQFF	TGTGCCAGCAGCTTAACGCAGGGCGGTGAGCAGTTCTTC
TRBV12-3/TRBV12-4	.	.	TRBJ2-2	CASSRTYPTPGELFF	TGTGCCAGCAGCCGGACCTACCCAACACCCGGGGAGCTGTTTTTT
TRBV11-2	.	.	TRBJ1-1	CASSLGTASEAFF	TGTGCCAGCAGCTTAGGGACAGCCTCTGAAGCTTTCTTT